This T cell receptor (beta chain) emerged from a study of T cell repertoires in cytomegalovirus infection. Study details: Carrying CMV and the relevant HLA type showed in public TCR beta signatures.

A note on this clonotype: Its target is not known.

TCRdb redid the calling of the reads with MiXCR, one entry per CDR3 protein. The sample yields 200,000 or so distinct CDR3 sequences, 25% to 30% seen once. Study-level results: CMV-specific HLA-C-restricted TCR beta clonotypes dominated the ex vivo response.

This receptor was obtained from a human donor in good health (CMV status not recorded). Some clones in this sample may be carry-over from other donors' samples. Sequencing input: PBMCs.

The CDR3 loop is CASSYTAGETEAFF. CDR3 DNA: TGTGCCAGCAGTTACACTGCAGGGGAGACTGAAGCTTTCTTT. The chain uses TRBV6-5 and TRBJ1-1; possible D gene TRBD1, 6 bases. Germline CDR1 and CDR2: MNHEY and SVGAGI. The V end was cut by 2 bases, the J end by 5 bases, with 12 bases between. The CDR3 covers 14 residues.